What follows are 27 T cell receptor beta chains derived from one specimen sequenced in a study of blood T cell repertoires in COVID-19. Method: immunoSEQ multiplex PCR; TCRdb's copy keeps in-frame clones and lacks some. The top ten clones hold 0.9% to 1.2% of a sample with fewer than 300,000 clones, 75% to 95% of them seen once. Sequencing was performed on PBMCs or T cells enriched from blood (not recorded which). The receptors stem from a woman in her 30s who had recovered from COVID-19.

This chain connects TRBV6-5 to TRBJ2-7; 9 bases agree with TRBD1. From germline, CDR1 is MNHEY and CDR2 SVGAGI. V lost 2 bases to trimming and J lost 6 bases; unmatched junction nucleotides: 5. The CDR3 is 14 amino acids. The CDR3 sequence: CASSYGTGSLEQYF. DNA of the CDR3: TGTGCCAGCAGTTACGGGACAGGGTCCCTCGAGCAGTACTTC.

The chain employs TRBV19 and TRBJ2-3; TRBD1 matches at 8 bases. V trimming: 3 bases; J trimming: 4 bases; junction bases outside the gene matches: 3. Germline V CDR1 and CDR2: LNHDA, SQIVND (reference sequence). CDR3 size: 14 residues. DNA for the CDR3: TGTGCCAGTAGTATCGGACAGGGCGCAGATACGCAGTATTTT. The encoded protein is CASSIGQGADTQYF.

V is TRBV28 and J is TRBJ1-4; a possible D gene is TRBD1 (6 bases). Germline CDR1 reads MDHEN; CDR2 reads SYDVKM. The CDR3 consists of 14 residues. V shed 6 bases and J shed 4 bases, with 12 bases lying between them. The chain's CDR3 is CASRGGQFNEKLFF. DNA of the CDR3: TGTGCCAGCAGAGGAGGACAGTTTAATGAAAAACTGTTTTTT. Supplemented by reference TRBV28 and TRBJ1-4, the full variable domain reads DVKVTQSSRYLVKRTGEKVFLECVQDMDHENMFWYRQDPGLGLRLIYFSYDVKMKEKGDIPEGYSVSREKKERFSLILESASTNQTSMYLCASRGGQFNEKLFFGSGTQLSVL.

This clone was picked up one time. The V and J genes are TRBV19 and TRBJ1-3; D perhaps matches TRBD1 (6 bases). The CDR3 spans 15 residues. Germline CDR1 LNHDA, CDR2 SQIVND (reference sequence). Trimming removed 4 bases at V and 2 bases at J, with 12 bases between. CDR3: CASSTPQGTGNTIYF. The CDR3 bases are TGTGCCAGTAGTACCCCACAGGGAACTGGAAACACCATATATTTT.

The genes are TRBV5-1 and TRBJ2-7; 9 bases are shared with TRBD1. Germline-derived CDR1 and CDR2 are SGHRS and YFSETQ. After removal of 0 bases from V and 4 bases from J, the junction contained 11 bases not matched to a gene. The CDR3 sequence is 17 residues long. The CDR3 sequence is CASSLATGQGQGYEQYF. The CDR3 DNA reads TGCGCCAGCAGCTTGGCAACGGGACAGGGCCAAGGGTACGAGCAGTACTTC.

This chain links TRBV4-3 with TRBJ2-7; TRBD2 matches at 7 bases. CDR1 is LGHNA, CDR2 YSLEER, per germline. J was trimmed by 0 bases and V by 0 bases; bases with no gene match: 2. The CDR3 is made up of 15 amino acids. CDR3 sequence reads: CASSQDSGGSYEQYF. CDR3 coding DNA: TGCGCCAGCAGCCAAGATTCGGGGGGCTCCTACGAGCAGTACTTC.

The gene calls are TRBV7-2 and TRBJ2-3, with 8 bases that match TRBD2. There are 16 residues in the CDR3. CDR1 SGHTA and CDR2 FQGNSA come from the germline V gene. With 3 bases clipped from V and 5 bases from J, the junction kept 10 bases outside the gene matches. The CDR3 coding sequence is TGTGCCAGCAGCTTCCTGGCGGGAGGATCCCAAGATACGCAGTATTTT. Translating gives CASSFLAGGSQDTQYF.

The J gene is TRBJ1-2, the V gene TRBV5-1; TRBD1 matches 8 bases. The germline V gene encodes CDR1 SGHRS and CDR2 YFSETQ. This CDR3 is built from 15 residues. V lost 0 bases to trimming and J lost 9 bases; unmatched junction nucleotides: 10. In nucleotides, the CDR3 is TGCGCCAGCAGCTTGGCCGGGACAGGAGCCACGAGCTACACCTTC. Translated: CASSLAGTGATSYTF.

This clone was detected a few times. The rearrangement links TRBV30 to TRBJ2-7; D call uncertain. Trimming pared 1 base from V and 9 bases from J, leaving 19 bases between. CDR1 and CDR2 (germline): GTSNPN, SVGIG (reference sequence). This CDR3 contains 14 residues. The CDR3 DNA reads as TGTGCCTGGAGTGAATTTGTCAGCGCCTTCGGGCAGTACTTC. Protein sequence: CAWSEFVSAFGQYF.

The rearrangement joins TRBV27 to TRBJ1-1; 7 bases fit TRBD1. The germline CDR1 and CDR2 sequences are MNHEY and SMNVEV (reference sequence). The CDR3 length is 14 residues. Trimming took 7 bases from V and 3 from J; bases not matched to a gene: 8. The CDR3 DNA follows: TGTGCCAGCACTAAGACAGGGACTTACACTGAAGCTTTCTTT. Translation: CASTKTGTYTEAFF.

This sequence joins TRBV19 and TRBJ1-3; no clear D gene. The CDR3 contains 12 residues. V gave up 8 bases and J gave up 1 base, with 6 bases separating them. Germline-derived CDR1 and CDR2 are LNHDA and SQIVND (reference sequence). The CDR3 protein is CASRGSGNTIYF. CDR3 nucleotide sequence: TGTGCCAGTCGGGGTTCTGGAAACACCATATATTTT.

The rearrangement uses TRBV29-1 and TRBJ2-1, with 7 bases identical to TRBD2. Germline V lookup: CDR1 SQVTM, CDR2 ANQGSEA. The length of the CDR3 is 14 residues. J was trimmed by 7 bases and V by 7 bases; bases with no gene match: 13. The CDR3 sequence is CSARTGGSQNEQFF. CDR3 nucleotides: TGCAGCGCGAGGACTGGCGGGAGTCAGAATGAGCAGTTCTTC.

This chain links TRBV19 with TRBJ1-2, with D hard to call. Germline V CDR1 and CDR2: LNHDA, SQIVND (reference sequence). CDR3 size: 11 residues. V lost 7 bases and J 5 bases, leaving 8 bases between the germline ends. This CDR3 reads CASTRGYGYTF. CDR3 DNA sequence: TGTGCCAGTACACGGGGATATGGCTACACCTTC.

The rearrangement uses TRBV7-9 and TRBJ1-1, with TRBD1 identical over 7 bases. Germline V CDR1 and CDR2: SEHNR, FQNEAQ (reference sequence). The CDR3 has 13 residues. With V trimmed by 9 bases and J by 5 bases, 9 bases remained unmatched. In nucleotides, the CDR3 is TGTGCCAGTACAGGGGTCGGGGCGACTGAAGCTTTCTTT. Amino acids: CASTGVGATEAFF.

This clone has only one observation. V is TRBV7-2 and J is TRBJ2-3; maybe TRBD2 (6 bases). CDR1 is SGHTA and CDR2 is FQGNSA in the germline V gene. Trimming took 1 base from V and 2 from J, leaving 13 bases between them. The length of the CDR3 is 16 residues. The CDR3 sequence is CASSLGGLANTDTQYF. The CDR3 region has the DNA TGTGCCAGCAGCTTAGGCGGGCTAGCGAACACAGATACGCAGTATTTT.

This clone was found a few times. The genes are TRBV28 and TRBJ2-7, with TRBD1 matching over 8 bases. CDR3 length: 13 amino acids. Germline-derived CDR1 and CDR2 are MDHEN and SYDVKM. J was trimmed by 7 bases and V by 5 bases; bases with no gene match: 7. As DNA, the CDR3 is TGTGCCAGCAGTACGCAGGGGGCGCGGGAGCAGTACTTC. Translation: CASSTQGAREQYF. The full variable domain, its missing parts supplied by reference TRBV28 and TRBJ2-7, is DVKVTQSSRYLVKRTGEKVFLECVQDMDHENMFWYRQDPGLGLRLIYFSYDVKMKEKGDIPEGYSVSREKKERFSLILESASTNQTSMYLCASSTQGAREQYFGPGTRLTVT.

This clone was seen once. CDR3 nucleotide sequence: TGCGCCAGCAGCCACGGAGGCCTAGCCAAAAACATTCAGTACTTC. It translates to CASSHGGLAKNIQYF. The V call is TRBV4-1, the J call TRBJ2-4; D perhaps matches TRBD2 (5 bases). There are 15 residues in the CDR3. Trimming took 3 bases from V and 0 from J, leaving 9 bases between them. Germline V CDR1 and CDR2: MGHRA, YSYEKL.

The chain joins TRBV19 to TRBJ2-4, with D possibly TRBD1 on 5 matching bases. The CDR3 contains 13 residues. Looked up from germline, CDR1 is LNHDA and CDR2 is SQIVND (reference sequence). Trimming pared 7 bases from V and 4 bases from J, leaving 11 bases between. The CDR3 sequence is CASTKGSKNIQYF. CDR3 in DNA: TGTGCCAGTACTAAGGGGTCTAAAAACATTCAGTACTTC. Based on the CDR3 plus reference TRBV19 and TRBJ2-4, the full variable domain is DGGITQSPKYLFRKEGQNVTLSCEQNLNHDAMYWYRQDPGQGLRLIYYSQIVNDFQKGDIAEGYSVSREKKESFPLTVTSAQKNPTAFYLCASTKGSKNIQYFGAGTRLSVL.

This chain links TRBV28 with TRBJ2-7, with 10 bases lining up with TRBD1. Germline CDR1 MDHEN, CDR2 SYDVKM. V trimming: 7 bases; J trimming: 2 bases; junction bases outside the gene matches: 5. This CDR3 spans 14 amino acids. The CDR3 reads CASISGQGAYEQYF. As DNA, the CDR3 is TGTGCCAGCATATCAGGACAGGGGGCCTACGAGCAGTACTTC.

In its sample, this clone was seen a few times. The chain combines TRBV3-1 (or the pseudogene TRBV3-2) with TRBJ2-5; no firm D call. With 4 bases removed from V and 4 bases from J, the gap between germline ends came to 10 bases. The germline V gene has CDR1 LGHDT and CDR2 YNNKEL (reference sequence). CDR3 size: 13 residues. The CDR3 reads CASSPLNGETQYF. DNA of the CDR3: TGTGCCAGCAGCCCCCTTAACGGAGAGACCCAGTACTTC.

The chain recombines TRBV19 with TRBJ2-1; 8 bases are a match to TRBD1. The CDR3 has 16 amino acids. Germline CDR1 is LNHDA and CDR2 is SQIVND (reference sequence). Trimming at V came to 6 bases and at J to 2 bases, leaving 9 bases not matched to a gene. This CDR3 reads CASSSGQGGPYNEQFF. In DNA form, the CDR3 reads TGTGCCAGTAGCAGTGGACAGGGCGGGCCCTACAATGAGCAGTTCTTC.

This clone was recorded a few times. This chain joins TRBV18 and TRBJ1-5; 7 nucleotides agree with TRBD1. CDR3 length: 14 residues. The germline V gene encodes CDR1 KGHSH and CDR2 LQKENI. J lost 1 base, V lost 8 bases, and 5 bases had no gene match. The CDR3 DNA is TGTGCCAGCCATATACAGGGGAGCAATCAGCCCCAGCATTTT. The encoded protein is CASHIQGSNQPQHF.

The chain uses TRBV9 and TRBJ2-7; tentative D call: TRBD2 (5 bases). In germline, CDR1 is SGDLS, CDR2 YYNGEE. Deletions cut 1 base from V and 2 bases from J, with 13 bases between. The CDR3 covers 15 residues. CDR3 protein: CASSVTWSGTYEQYF. The CDR3 nucleotides are TGTGCCAGCAGCGTAACCTGGTCGGGAACCTACGAGCAGTACTTC.

V is TRBV5-1 and J is TRBJ2-3, with a possible D match to TRBD2 (6 bases). The CDR3 extends over 17 amino acids. The V end lost 4 bases, the J end lost 3 bases, and 21 bases lay between the germline ends. Germline assignment: CDR1 SGHRS and CDR2 YFSETQ. The CDR3 sequence: CASSPGTGWSVTDTQYF. CDR3 sequence (DNA): TGCGCCAGCAGCCCCGGGACTGGCTGGTCTGTGACAGATACGCAGTATTTT.

The chain recombines TRBV29-1 with TRBJ2-1; tentative D call: TRBD1 (6 bases). Trimming took 7 bases from V and 1 from J, leaving 14 bases between them. The CDR3 has 14 residues. Germline V gene lookup returns CDR1 SQVTM and CDR2 ANQGSEA. The chain's CDR3 is CSAEQGFSYNEQFF. CDR3 coding DNA: TGCAGCGCCGAACAGGGTTTTTCCTACAATGAGCAGTTCTTC.

The chain carries TRBV12-1 and TRBJ1-1; the table names TRBD1, a call not compared with the DNA. TRBV12-1 is listed as a pseudogene. The CDR3 contains 18 residues. CDR3: CASSFVHINRDMNTEAFF. The CDR3 coding sequence is TGTGCCAGCAGCTTCGTCCACATAAACAGGGACATGAACACTGAAGCTTTCTTT.

The genes are TRBV9 and TRBJ2-1; 12 bases agree with TRBD2. Looked up from germline, CDR1 is SGDLS and CDR2 is YYNGEE. The V and J ends lost 0 bases and 3 bases, in that order; junction bases with no gene match: 1. The CDR3 consists of 16 residues. In nucleotides, the CDR3 is TGTGCCAGCAGCGTAGCGACTAGCGGGAGCTACAATGAGCAGTTCTTC. It yields the protein CASSVATSGSYNEQFF.